This T cell receptor beta chain was recovered during a study of T cells in Graves' hyperthyroidism and ophthalmopathy. Orbital computed tomography, thyroid ultrasound, serum thyroxine and TRAb, and clinical symptoms together informed the diagnoses. Trimming removed 3 bases from V and 9 bases from J, with 9 bases in between. Germline lookup yields CDR1 SGHNT and CDR2 YYREEE (reference sequence). The length of the CDR3 is 11 residues. From RNA transcripts, TCR beta CDR3 regions were amplified. The TCR CDR3 first-round RT-PCR relied on the HTBI primer set. TCRdb itself ran the multiplex PCR reads through MiXCR, one entry per CDR3 protein. Of about 720,000 distinct CDR3 sequences in the sample, roughly a sixth were seen once.

This TCR derives from a woman aged 50 to 60 with Graves' hyperthyroidism that later progressed to Graves' ophthalmopathy. The rearrangement joins TRBV5-4 to TRBJ1-1; D call uncertain. Sequenced material: blood. In DNA form, the CDR3 reads TGTGCCAGCAGCTCTTGGACGCAAGCTTTCTTT. It is translated as CASSSWTQAFF.